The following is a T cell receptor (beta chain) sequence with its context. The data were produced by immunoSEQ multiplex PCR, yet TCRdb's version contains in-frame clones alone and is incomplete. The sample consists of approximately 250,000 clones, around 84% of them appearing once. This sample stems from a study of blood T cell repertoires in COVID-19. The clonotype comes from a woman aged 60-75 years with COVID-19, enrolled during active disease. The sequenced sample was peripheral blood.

The CDR3 sequence: CASSSLMGLAGSAGELFF. The CDR3, as DNA: TGTGCCAGCAGTTCTCTCATGGGACTAGCGGGATCCGCCGGGGAGCTGTTTTTT. This rearrangement joins TRBV28 to TRBJ2-2; 13 nucleotides line up with TRBD2. V was clipped by 4 bases and J by 6 bases; unmatched bases: 11. CDR1 MDHEN and CDR2 SYDVKM come from the germline V gene. This CDR3 is 18 amino acids long.